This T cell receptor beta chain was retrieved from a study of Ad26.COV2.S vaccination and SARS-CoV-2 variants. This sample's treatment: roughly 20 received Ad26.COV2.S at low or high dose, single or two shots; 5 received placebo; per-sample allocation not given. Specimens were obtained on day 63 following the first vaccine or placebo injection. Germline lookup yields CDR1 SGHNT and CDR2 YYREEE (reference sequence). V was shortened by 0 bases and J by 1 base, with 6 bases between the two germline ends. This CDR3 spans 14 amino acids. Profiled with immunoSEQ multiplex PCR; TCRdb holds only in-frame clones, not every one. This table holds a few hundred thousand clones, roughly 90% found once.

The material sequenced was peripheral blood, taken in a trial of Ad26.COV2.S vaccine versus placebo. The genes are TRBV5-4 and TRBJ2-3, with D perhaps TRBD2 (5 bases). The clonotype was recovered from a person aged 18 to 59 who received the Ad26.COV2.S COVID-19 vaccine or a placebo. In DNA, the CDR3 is TGTGCCAGCAGCTTGGCGCGGGGCACAGATACGCAGTATTTT. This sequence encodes CASSLARGTDTQYF.